A selection of T cell receptor beta chains follows, all from one sample in a study of early T cells in non-severe SARS-CoV-2 infection. TCRdb re-called the 5' RACE reads through MiXCR, storing one row per CDR3 protein. The sample lists fewer than 75,000 distinct CDR3 sequences; about 19% were seen once. Sample: whole blood, taken at baseline. The origin of the receptors is an adult who was a healthcare worker with PCR-confirmed SARS-CoV-2 infection or an uninfected control (not recorded which). The CDR3 runs from the conserved cysteine through the conserved F or W. Fields, in order: clone size, J gene, D gene, V gene, CDR3 protein, CDR3 DNA. D genes are given only for firm matches. Clone sizes are given selectively: once, few, many, or a class where the clone is expanded.

clone size: few
J gene: TRBJ2-1
D gene: NA
V gene: TRBV12-3/TRBV12-4
CDR3 protein: CASSLPQGNEQFF
CDR3 DNA: TGTGCCAGCAGTTTACCGCAGGGCAATGAGCAGTTCTTC

clone size: NA
J gene: TRBJ2-1
D gene: NA
V gene: TRBV12-5
CDR3 protein: CVLSDSNEQFF
CDR3 DNA: TGTGTCCTGAGCGATAGCAATGAGCAGTTCTTC

clone size: few
J gene: TRBJ2-6
D gene: TRBD1
V gene: TRBV19
CDR3 protein: CATSDRGFPSGANVLTF
CDR3 DNA: TGTGCCACTTCAGACAGGGGGTTCCCTTCTGGGGCCAACGTCCTGACTTTC

clone size: NA
J gene: TRBJ2-3
D gene: NA
V gene: TRBV12-3/TRBV12-4
CDR3 protein: CASSKGTPLDTQYF
CDR3 DNA: TGTGCCAGCAGCAAAGGGACACCCCTTGATACGCAGTATTTT

clone size: NA
J gene: TRBJ1-5
D gene: NA
V gene: TRBV6-6
CDR3 protein: CASTYQGQGQPQHF
CDR3 DNA: TGTGCCAGCACGTACCAGGGCCAAGGACAGCCCCAGCATTTT

clone size: NA
J gene: TRBJ2-1
D gene: NA
V gene: TRBV7-9
CDR3 protein: CASSSSEGVTNEQFF
CDR3 DNA: TGTGCCAGCAGCTCTAGCGAGGGGGTCACTAATGAGCAGTTCTTC

clone size: NA
J gene: TRBJ2-7
D gene: TRBD2
V gene: TRBV20-1
CDR3 protein: CSAASGGAYEQYF
CDR3 DNA: TGCAGTGCTGCGAGCGGGGGGGCCTACGAGCAGTACTTC

clone size: NA
J gene: TRBJ1-6
D gene: NA
V gene: TRBV29-1
CDR3 protein: CSVVCSPLHF
CDR3 DNA: TGCAGCGTTGTCTGCTCACCCCTCCACTTT

clone size: NA
J gene: TRBJ1-5
D gene: TRBD1
V gene: TRBV20-1
CDR3 protein: CSAPIQGNNQPQHF
CDR3 DNA: TGCAGTGCTCCAATACAGGGGAATAATCAGCCCCAGCATTTT

clone size: few
J gene: TRBJ2-3
D gene: NA
V gene: TRBV15
CDR3 protein: CATSRGTKTRGLEDTQYF
CDR3 DNA: TGTGCCACCAGCAGAGGTACTAAGACGCGGGGGCTGGAAGATACGCAGTATTTT

clone size: NA
J gene: TRBJ2-2
D gene: NA
V gene: TRBV3-1
CDR3 protein: CASSQVRTGELFF
CDR3 DNA: TGTGCCAGCAGCCAAGTCAGGACCGGGGAGCTGTTTTTT

clone size: NA
J gene: TRBJ2-6
D gene: NA
V gene: TRBV30
CDR3 protein: CAWRDRGANVLTF
CDR3 DNA: TGTGCCTGGAGGGACCGAGGGGCCAACGTCCTGACTTTC

clone size: few
J gene: TRBJ2-1
D gene: NA
V gene: TRBV7-6
CDR3 protein: CASSLQGSEQFF
CDR3 DNA: TGTGCCAGCAGCTTACAGGGTAGTGAGCAGTTCTTC

clone size: NA
J gene: TRBJ2-7
D gene: TRBD1
V gene: TRBV6-2/TRBV6-3
CDR3 protein: CASRSQGANEQYF
CDR3 DNA: TGTGCCAGCAGGTCACAGGGGGCTAACGAGCAGTACTTC

clone size: NA
J gene: TRBJ2-1
D gene: TRBD2
V gene: TRBV4-2
CDR3 protein: CASSLPLKTSGGINEQFF
CDR3 DNA: TGTGCCAGCAGCCTGCCCTTAAAAACTAGCGGGGGTATCAATGAGCAGTTCTTC

clone size: few
J gene: TRBJ1-4
D gene: NA
V gene: TRBV27
CDR3 protein: CASSLTEGRNEKLFF
CDR3 DNA: TGTGCCAGCAGTTTAACAGAGGGTCGGAATGAAAAACTGTTTTTT

clone size: once
J gene: TRBJ2-1
D gene: TRBD2
V gene: TRBV5-1
CDR3 protein: CASSDQRGNEQFF
CDR3 DNA: TGCGCCAGCAGCGATCAGCGGGGCAATGAGCAGTTCTTC

clone size: NA
J gene: TRBJ2-3
D gene: NA
V gene: TRBV15
CDR3 protein: CATSMEGITDTQYF
CDR3 DNA: TGTGCCACCAGCATGGAGGGAATCACAGATACGCAGTATTTT

clone size: NA
J gene: TRBJ2-2
D gene: NA
V gene: TRBV28
CDR3 protein: CASSPPPSHGELFF
CDR3 DNA: TGTGCCAGCAGCCCCCCCCCTTCCCACGGGGAGCTGTTTTTT

clone size: few
J gene: TRBJ1-1
D gene: NA
V gene: TRBV2
CDR3 protein: CASTLVGAPEAFF
CDR3 DNA: TGTGCCAGCACCCTCGTGGGGGCCCCTGAAGCTTTCTTT

clone size: few
J gene: TRBJ2-2
D gene: NA
V gene: TRBV7-8
CDR3 protein: CASSLVLGRNTGELFF
CDR3 DNA: TGTGCCAGCAGCCTTGTGTTGGGGAGAAACACCGGGGAGCTGTTTTTT

clone size: NA
J gene: TRBJ2-2
D gene: NA
V gene: TRBV19
CDR3 protein: CASSIGREGELFF
CDR3 DNA: TGTGCCAGTAGTATAGGAAGGGAAGGGGAGCTGTTTTTT

clone size: few
J gene: TRBJ2-3
D gene: TRBD2
V gene: TRBV10-3
CDR3 protein: CAISEETSGSTDTQYF
CDR3 DNA: TGTGCCATCAGTGAGGAGACTAGCGGTAGCACAGATACGCAGTATTTT

clone size: few
J gene: TRBJ2-3
D gene: TRBD1
V gene: TRBV4-1
CDR3 protein: CASSQERQGDTQYF
CDR3 DNA: TGCGCCAGCAGCCAGGAACGACAGGGTGATACGCAGTATTTT

clone size: NA
J gene: TRBJ2-3
D gene: NA
V gene: TRBV10-1
CDR3 protein: CASSESGPLSSTQYF
CDR3 DNA: TGCGCCAGCAGTGAGTCGGGCCCGCTTAGCAGTACGCAGTATTTT

clone size: NA
J gene: TRBJ2-7
D gene: TRBD1
V gene: TRBV29-1
CDR3 protein: CSVEGQGPYEQYF
CDR3 DNA: TGCAGCGTCGAGGGACAGGGACCCTACGAGCAGTACTTC

clone size: NA
J gene: TRBJ1-6
D gene: NA
V gene: TRBV10-2
CDR3 protein: CASSEWEKYNSPLHF
CDR3 DNA: TGCGCCAGCAGTGAGTGGGAGAAGTATAATTCACCCCTCCACTTT

clone size: many
J gene: TRBJ2-1
D gene: NA
V gene: TRBV7-9
CDR3 protein: CASSLDSASLNEQFF
CDR3 DNA: TGTGCCAGCAGCTTAGATTCGGCTAGCCTCAATGAGCAGTTCTTC

clone size: many
J gene: TRBJ1-3
D gene: NA
V gene: TRBV2
CDR3 protein: CASSDRVSSGNTIYF
CDR3 DNA: TGTGCCAGCAGTGATCGCGTAAGCTCTGGAAACACCATATATTTT

clone size: NA
J gene: TRBJ2-5
D gene: NA
V gene: TRBV2
CDR3 protein: CASSEVETQYF
CDR3 DNA: TGTGCCAGCAGTGAGGTGGAGACCCAGTACTTC

clone size: few
J gene: TRBJ2-7
D gene: TRBD1
V gene: TRBV10-2
CDR3 protein: CASLSRQGAYEQYF
CDR3 DNA: TGCGCCAGCCTATCCCGACAGGGGGCTTACGAGCAGTACTTC

clone size: NA
J gene: TRBJ2-5
D gene: NA
V gene: TRBV20-1
CDR3 protein: CSASRLGLKTQYF
CDR3 DNA: TGCAGTGCTTCGCGACTGGGACTCAAGACCCAGTACTTC

clone size: NA
J gene: TRBJ2-7
D gene: TRBD1
V gene: TRBV5-1
CDR3 protein: CASSSGQGSYEQYF
CDR3 DNA: TGCGCCAGCAGCTCAGGACAGGGGTCATACGAGCAGTACTTC

clone size: few
J gene: TRBJ1-4
D gene: NA
V gene: TRBV5-1
CDR3 protein: CASSLDNEKLFF
CDR3 DNA: TGCGCCAGCAGCTTGGATAATGAAAAACTGTTTTTT

clone size: once
J gene: TRBJ1-6
D gene: NA
V gene: TRBV18
CDR3 protein: CASSSASGYDSPLHF
CDR3 DNA: TGTGCCAGCTCATCAGCGTCGGGGTATGATTCACCCCTCCACTTT

clone size: NA
J gene: TRBJ2-7
D gene: NA
V gene: TRBV3-1
CDR3 protein: CASSQGTVGEQYF
CDR3 DNA: TGTGCCAGCAGCCAAGGTACGGTCGGCGAGCAGTACTTC

clone size: many
J gene: TRBJ1-4
D gene: TRBD1
V gene: TRBV6-5
CDR3 protein: CASRDRGKPNEKLFF
CDR3 DNA: TGTGCCAGCAGAGACAGGGGGAAGCCTAATGAAAAACTGTTTTTT

clone size: few
J gene: TRBJ1-2
D gene: NA
V gene: TRBV20-1
CDR3 protein: CSARVEERLSYGYTF
CDR3 DNA: TGCAGTGCTAGAGTTGAGGAGCGGCTCTCCTATGGCTACACCTTC

clone size: NA
J gene: TRBJ1-4
D gene: NA
V gene: TRBV12-3/TRBV12-4
CDR3 protein: CASSPVRGEKLFF
CDR3 DNA: TGTGCCAGCAGCCCCGTAAGAGGCGAAAAACTGTTTTTT

clone size: few
J gene: TRBJ2-3
D gene: NA
V gene: TRBV21-1
CDR3 protein: CASTTADTQYF
CDR3 DNA: TGTGCCAGCACAACCGCAGATACGCAGTATTTT

clone size: few
J gene: TRBJ2-1
D gene: NA
V gene: TRBV4-2
CDR3 protein: CASSVRGNNEQFF
CDR3 DNA: TGTGCCAGCAGCGTGAGAGGAAACAATGAGCAGTTCTTC

clone size: few
J gene: TRBJ2-7
D gene: NA
V gene: TRBV10-3
CDR3 protein: CAISESGASYEQYF
CDR3 DNA: TGTGCCATCAGTGAGTCGGGGGCCTCCTACGAGCAGTACTTC

clone size: NA
J gene: TRBJ2-1
D gene: NA
V gene: TRBV4-1
CDR3 protein: CASSQGSSRYEQFF
CDR3 DNA: TGCGCCAGCAGCCAAGGGTCAAGTCGCTATGAGCAGTTCTTC

clone size: NA
J gene: TRBJ2-7
D gene: TRBD2
V gene: TRBV9
CDR3 protein: CASSVQAGGPYYEQYF
CDR3 DNA: TGTGCCAGCAGCGTACAGGCGGGGGGCCCCTACTACGAGCAGTACTTC

clone size: few
J gene: TRBJ2-7
D gene: NA
V gene: TRBV18
CDR3 protein: CASSVGLDAYEQYF
CDR3 DNA: TGTGCCAGCTCAGTCGGACTTGATGCCTACGAGCAGTACTTC

clone size: NA
J gene: TRBJ2-2
D gene: NA
V gene: TRBV5-4
CDR3 protein: CASSSGTKANTGELFF
CDR3 DNA: TGTGCCAGCAGCTCTGGTACAAAGGCCAACACCGGGGAGCTGTTTTTT

clone size: many
J gene: TRBJ1-6
D gene: TRBD1
V gene: TRBV20-1
CDR3 protein: CSARDSNNSPLHF
CDR3 DNA: TGCAGTGCTCGGGACAGCAATAATTCACCCCTCCACTTT

clone size: few
J gene: TRBJ2-3
D gene: TRBD2
V gene: TRBV18
CDR3 protein: CASSPPAKRGTDTQYF
CDR3 DNA: TGTGCCAGCTCCCCGCCGGCGAAGCGGGGGACAGATACGCAGTATTTT

clone size: few
J gene: TRBJ1-4
D gene: NA
V gene: TRBV7-8
CDR3 protein: CASSLAGQLVGKLFF
CDR3 DNA: TGTGCCAGCAGCTTAGCGGGACAACTGGTGGGAAAACTGTTTTTT

clone size: NA
J gene: TRBJ1-1
D gene: NA
V gene: TRBV9
CDR3 protein: CASSVVDKNMNTEAFF
CDR3 DNA: TGTGCCAGCAGCGTAGTGGACAAGAATATGAACACTGAAGCTTTCTTT

clone size: few
J gene: TRBJ1-3
D gene: TRBD1
V gene: TRBV11-2
CDR3 protein: CASSPWTGGFGNTIYF
CDR3 DNA: TGTGCCAGCAGCCCCTGGACAGGGGGCTTTGGAAACACCATATATTTT

clone size: many
J gene: TRBJ1-5
D gene: NA
V gene: TRBV7-8
CDR3 protein: CASSPNTAYQPQHF
CDR3 DNA: TGTGCCAGCAGCCCCAACACAGCATATCAGCCCCAGCATTTT

clone size: NA
J gene: TRBJ2-3
D gene: NA
V gene: TRBV7-6
CDR3 protein: CASSPHPGTDTQYF
CDR3 DNA: TGTGCCAGCAGCCCTCACCCGGGGACAGATACGCAGTATTTT

clone size: NA
J gene: TRBJ2-3
D gene: NA
V gene: TRBV9
CDR3 protein: CASSGTPAETDTQYF
CDR3 DNA: TGTGCCAGCAGCGGAACACCCGCGGAGACAGATACGCAGTATTTT

clone size: few
J gene: TRBJ2-1
D gene: NA
V gene: TRBV5-6
CDR3 protein: CASSFRNYNEQFF
CDR3 DNA: TGTGCCAGCAGCTTTCGGAACTACAATGAGCAGTTCTTC

clone size: NA
J gene: TRBJ2-5
D gene: TRBD2
V gene: TRBV10-3
CDR3 protein: CAIRPSGQETQYF
CDR3 DNA: TGTGCCATCAGACCTAGCGGCCAAGAGACCCAGTACTTC

clone size: many
J gene: TRBJ2-7
D gene: NA
V gene: TRBV12-3/TRBV12-4
CDR3 protein: CASSQTGVEQYF
CDR3 DNA: TGTGCCAGCAGCCAGACAGGTGTCGAGCAGTACTTC

clone size: few
J gene: TRBJ2-3
D gene: NA
V gene: TRBV7-8
CDR3 protein: CASSFTDTQYF
CDR3 DNA: TGTGCCAGCAGCTTTACAGATACGCAGTATTTT

clone size: few
J gene: TRBJ2-5
D gene: NA
V gene: TRBV7-9
CDR3 protein: CASSLSPGDKETQYF
CDR3 DNA: TGTGCCAGCAGCTTATCACCGGGGGACAAAGAGACCCAGTACTTC